The rows below give T cell receptor beta chains drawn from one sample of a study of lymphopenia after photon versus proton radiotherapy. Profiled with immunoSEQ multiplex PCR; TCRdb holds only in-frame clones, not every one. The sample holds 50,000 to 60,000 clones; about 92% are singletons and the top ten take roughly 18%. The specimen was peripheral blood, collected from a patient treated with photon-based radiotherapy. These receptors came from a woman aged 40 to 50 with cholangiocarcinoma. Both conserved end residues are trimmed from each CDR3.

J gene | V gene | CDR3 length | CDR3 protein
TRBJ2-1 | TRBV19 | 12 | ASTLMDGHNEQF
TRBJ2-7 | TRBV6-1 | 15 | ASSEPSSGTGAYEQY
TRBJ2-5 | TRBV10-3 | 10 | ATRDKQETQY
TRBJ2-2 | TRBV13 | 16 | ASSSASKSISNTGELF
TRBJ1-2 | TRBV6-5 | 11 | ASSKGVTMANT
TRBJ1-3 | TRBV5-4 | 10 | ASSLWGNTIY
TRBJ1-1 | TRBV19 | 10 | ASSRGGGTAF
TRBJ2-4 | TRBV2 | 13 | ASTRQRGAKNIQY
TRBJ2-7 | TRBV6-5 | 14 | ASSYSGARGSYEQY
TRBJ2-1 | TRBV19 | 13 | ASSLEGGPLNEQF
TRBJ2-1 | TRBV5-1 | 14 | ASSLEGTSGYNEQF
TRBJ1-1 | TRBV6-5 | 13 | ASARGWGGGTEAF
TRBJ2-5 | TRBV27 | 13 | ASRPDRVIQETQY
TRBJ1-2 | TRBV7-3 | 13 | ASSPIPGPAGGYT
TRBJ1-3 | TRBV9 | 13 | ASSDGRLSGNTIY
TRBJ1-2 | TRBV19 | 11 | ASTIDSYYGYT
TRBJ2-1 | TRBV6-1 | 11 | ASRTSSYNEQF
TRBJ2-3 | TRBV6-1 | 13 | ASSEGMRGTDTQY
TRBJ1-3 | TRBV7-9 | 12 | ASSFSRNGNTIY
TRBJ2-5 | TRBV5-4 | 12 | ASSPVGGGETQY
TRBJ1-5 | TRBV28 | 13 | ASSYRTGLNQPQH
TRBJ1-4 | TRBV30 | 9 | AWGDLRKLF
TRBJ2-3 | TRBV9 | 14 | ASSASLAGGEDTQY
TRBJ2-7 | TRBV11-1 | 10 | ASSLGQYEQY
TRBJ1-5 | TRBV7-6 | 14 | ASSLMAGNSNQPQH
TRBJ2-1 | TRBV29-1 | 12 | SVYLVRSYNEQF
TRBJ2-7 | TRBV2 | 12 | ASSPELGAYEQY
TRBJ2-1 | TRBV2 | 13 | ASSASGRAIDEQF
TRBJ1-4 | TRBV9 | 13 | ASSSRGGTNEKLF
TRBJ1-3 | TRBV19 | 12 | ASRGLSSGNTIY
TRBJ2-7 | TRBV6-6 | 12 | ASSYSAGYYEQY
TRBJ2-7 | TRBV7-2 | 12 | ASSLGDGSYEQY
TRBJ2-1 | TRBV5-4 | 11 | ASSLAGENEQF
TRBJ1-1 | TRBV19 | 11 | ASMGMGRTEAF
TRBJ1-1 | TRBV11-2 | 12 | ASSLNTGTFIAF
TRBJ1-2 | TRBV6-6 | 12 | ASSSSLGNYGYT
TRBJ1-4 | TRBV6-1 | 12 | ASSVVTSGEKLF
TRBJ2-2 | TRBV28 | 16 | ASMGSQLFQGHTGELF
TRBJ2-7 | TRBV9 | 13 | ASSVEEGSTYEQY
TRBJ2-7 | TRBV27 | 11 | ASSSGPREGQY
TRBJ1-1 | TRBV6-1 | 10 | ASSESNTEAF
TRBJ2-2 | TRBV13 | 14 | ASSPGLAGGTGELF
TRBJ1-2 | TRBV5-5 | 13 | ASTQPWGRTYGYT
TRBJ1-2 | TRBV11-1 | 14 | ASSLYSGTGSLGYT
TRBJ1-6 | TRBV7-8 | 16 | ASSLVQGTSSYNSPLH
TRBJ2-2 | TRBV2 | 10 | ASSEVGLAGC
TRBJ2-6 | TRBV10-3 | 19 | AIALGLEPGGRDSGANVLT
TRBJ2-5 | TRBV20-1 | 9 | SASQGETQY
TRBJ2-3 | TRBV7-9 | 10 | ASSSSTDTQY
TRBJ1-1 | TRBV19 | 11 | ASSNPMNTEAF
TRBJ2-1 | TRBV4-3 | 15 | ASSQGSSGSSYNEQF
TRBJ1-6 | TRBV27 | 16 | ASSLVHMRGTYNSPLH
TRBJ2-1 | TRBV6-1 | 14 | ASSEAQQRIRDEQF